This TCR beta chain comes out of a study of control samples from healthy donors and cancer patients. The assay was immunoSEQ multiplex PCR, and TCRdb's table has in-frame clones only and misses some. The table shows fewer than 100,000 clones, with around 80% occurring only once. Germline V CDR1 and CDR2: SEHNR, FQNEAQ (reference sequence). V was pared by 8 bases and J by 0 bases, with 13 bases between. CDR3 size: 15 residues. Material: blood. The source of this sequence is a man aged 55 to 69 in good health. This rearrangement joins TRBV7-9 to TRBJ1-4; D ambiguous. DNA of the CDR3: TGTGCCAGCTCGCCGGGGAGTGCAACTAATGAAAAACTGTTTTTT. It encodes CASSPGSATNEKLFF.